This TCR beta chain appears in the sequencing data of a study of T-cell reconstitution after alpha-beta-depleted transplantation in children. V gave up 4 bases and J gave up 1 base, with 14 bases separating them. The CDR3 extends over 16 amino acids. Germline V lookup: CDR1 LGHDT, CDR2 YNNKEL (reference sequence). The TCRbeta library was prepared with unique molecular identifiers. TCRdb ran MiXCR on the PCR reads and lists one entry per CDR3 protein. The table has 450,000 to 600,000 distinct CDR3 sequences, 18% seen once. This clonotype came up a few times. The receptor was derived from a human donor who donated a stem cell graft to a child with acute lymphoblastic leukemia. The material sequenced was PBMCs from the stem cell graft donor, taken from the stem cell graft. The chain employs TRBV3-1 and TRBJ1-5, with D hard to call. The DNA of the CDR3 is TGTGCCAGCAGCCCATCTCACACGGGAAGCAATCAGCCCCAGCATTTT. It specifies CASSPSHTGSNQPQHF. The full variable domain, in which reference TRBV3-1 and TRBJ1-5 provide the parts outside the CDR3, is DTAVSQTPKYLVTQMGNDKSIKCEQNLGHDTMYWYKQDSKKFLKIMFSYNNKELIINETVPNRFSPKSPDKAHLNLHINSLELGDSAVYFCASSPSHTGSNQPQHFGDGTRLSIL.